The sequence of this T cell receptor beta chain was determined in a study of OX40 agonist ivuxolimab in advanced cancers. This CDR3 has 15 residues. The germline V and J ends were trimmed by 6 bases and 2 bases, with 15 bases remaining between them. CDR1 and CDR2 (germline): SGHRS, YFSETQ. Using immunoSEQ multiplex PCR, the repertoire was profiled, and TCRdb retains in-frame clones only, with some absent. The repertoire holds 80,000 to 90,000 clones, with under 90% as singletons. Sequenced material: CD4+ or CD8+ T cells sorted from blood, taken in a trial of the OX40 agonist ivuxolimab. The TCR originated in an adult with an advanced solid tumor such as melanoma, head and neck, liver or kidney cancer. V gene TRBV5-1 combines with J gene TRBJ1-5, with D tentatively TRBD1 (5 bases). The CDR3 reads CASKPSLGGNQPQHF. CDR3 bases: TGCGCCAGCAAGCCTTCTTTAGGGGGCAATCAGCCCCAGCATTTT.